The clone carrying this T cell receptor beta chain was seen at least ten times. Its antigen is unknown. Unique molecular identifiers were incorporated during preparation of the TCRbeta library. TCRdb reprocessed the PCR reads with MiXCR, giving one entry per CDR3 protein. The table records 670,000 or so distinct CDR3 sequences, about an eighth of them present only once. The data are from a study of T-cell reconstitution after alpha-beta-depleted transplantation in children. General observations from the study: Roughly two months post-transplant, alpha-beta T cells reportedly originated from several hundred graft clones that had expanded. Newly produced T cells mostly accounted for T-cell counts and diversity one year post-transplant.

V was shortened by 10 bases and J by 0 bases, with 15 bases between the two germline ends. This CDR3 region has 15 residues. Germline assignment: CDR1 MNHNS and CDR2 SASEGT. The receptor was isolated from a girl aged 2 to 9 with congenital amegakaryocytic thrombocytopenia, due to receive a stem cell transplant. The chain recombines TRBV6-1 with TRBJ1-4; tentative D call: TRBD1 (5 bases). Here the sequenced sample was PBMCs, taken before TCRalphabeta/CD19-depleted stem cell transplant. CDR3 amino acids: CATMGQFATNEKLFF. Here the CDR3 DNA reads TGTGCCACCATGGGGCAGTTCGCAACTAATGAAAAACTGTTTTTT.